Listed below are T cell receptor beta chains from one sample, sequenced in a study of cytomegalovirus exposure and HLA in healthy donors. Clones were read by immunoSEQ multiplex PCR, and TCRdb kept only the in-frame ones, dropping some. The sample includes more than 150,000 clones, roughly 80% seen only once; the top ten take around 1.4%. The source material was PBMCs. Receptors were obtained from a girl aged 5 to 17 in good health and CMV-seropositive. Both conserved end residues are part of each CDR3. D genes are given only for firm matches. Part of the rows lack a size; the others show once, few, many or a class for expanded clones.

TRBD1	.	15	TRBV14	TRBJ2-2	TGTGCCAGCAGCCCCCGGACAGGGAGCACCGGGGAGCTGTTTTTT	CASSPRTGSTGELFF
.	once	12	TRBV11-2	TRBJ1-2	TGTGCCAGCAGCGTCCCGTACTATGGCTACACCTTC	CASSVPYYGYTF
TRBD1	.	14	TRBV19	TRBJ1-2	TGTGCCAGTAGTATCCGGGACAGGGGATCTGGCTACACCTTC	CASSIRDRGSGYTF
TRBD2	.	15	TRBV10-3	TRBJ2-7	TGTGCCATCACCGAGACGAGCGGGAGAATCTACGAGCAGTACTTC	CAITETSGRIYEQYF
TRBD2	.	14	TRBV5-6	TRBJ2-1	TGTGCCAGCAGCTTGGGCGGGAGGTTCAATGAGCAGTTCTTC	CASSLGGRFNEQFF
TRBD1	.	15	TRBV11-2	TRBJ1-1	TGTGCCAGCAGAACCCCACAGGGGGCGAACACTGAAGCTTTCTTT	CASRTPQGANTEAFF
.	.	13	TRBV7-9	TRBJ1-1	TGTGCCAGCAGCTTGAGGGTGGTTGCTGAAGCTTTCTTT	CASSLRVVAEAFF
.	.	16	TRBV30	TRBJ1-1	TGTGCCTGGAGTGTATCCCGGGACAACAACCCCACTGAAGCTTTCTTT	CAWSVSRDNNPTEAFF
TRBD2	.	15	TRBV7-2	TRBJ2-7	TGTGCCAGCAGGCGCACGAGACTAGCGGCCTACGAGCAGTACTTC	CASRRTRLAAYEQYF
TRBD1	.	15	TRBV7-8	TRBJ2-3	TGTGCCAGCAGCCACGGGACAGGGGGCACAGATACGCAGTATTTT	CASSHGTGGTDTQYF
.	.	14	TRBV2	TRBJ2-7	TGTGCCAGCAGTGATGCCCCCCCGGCGGTCGAGCAGTACTTC	CASSDAPPAVEQYF
TRBD2	.	17	TRBV10-3	TRBJ2-1	TGTGCCATCGCTAGGACTAGCGGGACGTCCTCCTACAATGAGCAGTTCTTC	CAIARTSGTSSYNEQFF
TRBD1	.	15	TRBV19	TRBJ2-5	TGTGCCAGTAGTATCATGTTGACAGGGAGAGAGACCCAGTACTTC	CASSIMLTGRETQYF